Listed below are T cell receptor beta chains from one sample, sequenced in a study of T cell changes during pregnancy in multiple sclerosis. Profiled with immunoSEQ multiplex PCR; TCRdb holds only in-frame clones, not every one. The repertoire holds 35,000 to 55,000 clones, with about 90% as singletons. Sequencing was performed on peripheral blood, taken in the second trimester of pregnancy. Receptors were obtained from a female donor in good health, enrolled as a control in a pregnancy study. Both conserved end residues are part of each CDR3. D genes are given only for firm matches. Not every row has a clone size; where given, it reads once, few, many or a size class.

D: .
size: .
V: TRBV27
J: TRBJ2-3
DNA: TGTGCCAGCAAGGGGGGGATTCCTAGGGATACGCAGTATTTT
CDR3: CASKGGIPRDTQYF

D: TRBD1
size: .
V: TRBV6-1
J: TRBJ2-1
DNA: TGTGCCAGCAGGGACAGGGGATCAGATGAGCAGTTCTTC
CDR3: CASRDRGSDEQFF

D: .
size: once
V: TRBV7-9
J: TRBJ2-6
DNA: TGTGCCAGCAGCCCAGGAAGGTCGGACTCTGGGGCCAACGTCCTGACTTTC
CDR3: CASSPGRSDSGANVLTF

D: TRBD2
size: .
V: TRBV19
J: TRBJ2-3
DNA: TGTGCCAGCCGGCGGACTAGCGTCGATACGCAGTATTTT
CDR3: CASRRTSVDTQYF

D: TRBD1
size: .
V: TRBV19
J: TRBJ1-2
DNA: TGTGCCAGTCGCCCACAGGACAGGGGATCTAACTATGGCTACACCTTC
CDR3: CASRPQDRGSNYGYTF

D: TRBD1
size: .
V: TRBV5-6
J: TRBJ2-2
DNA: TGTGCCAGCAGCTTGGTGGGACAGGCGAACACCGGGGAGCTGTTTTTT
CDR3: CASSLVGQANTGELFF

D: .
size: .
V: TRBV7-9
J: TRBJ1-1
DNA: TGTGCCAGCAGCTGGGGGGAGGCGTTGAACACTGAAGCTTTCTTT
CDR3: CASSWGEALNTEAFF

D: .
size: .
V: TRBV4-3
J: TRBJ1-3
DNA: TGCGCCAGCAGCCAAGATCCCCCTAGCACCATATATTTT
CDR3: CASSQDPPSTIYF

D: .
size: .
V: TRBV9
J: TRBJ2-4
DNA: TGTGCCAGCAGCGTAGGTGGAAGGGTAGGGGGCAAAAACATTCAGTACTTC
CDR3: CASSVGGRVGGKNIQYF

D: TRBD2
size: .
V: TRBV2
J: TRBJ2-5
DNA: TGTGCCAGCAGTGAGAGCGGGAGCGGCGGAGAGACCCAGTACTTC
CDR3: CASSESGSGGETQYF

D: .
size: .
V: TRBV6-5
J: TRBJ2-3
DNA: TGTGCCAGCAGCCCTACCCCCGGGGCAGATACGCAGTATTTT
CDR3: CASSPTPGADTQYF

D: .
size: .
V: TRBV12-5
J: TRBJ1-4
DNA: TGTGCTAGTGGTTGGTCCGGACAATTTTTGGAAAAACTGTTTTTT
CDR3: CASGWSGQFLEKLFF

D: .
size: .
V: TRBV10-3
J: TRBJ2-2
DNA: TGTGCCATCAGTGAGTCAGGAGTTAGGAACACCGGGGAGCTGTTTTTT
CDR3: CAISESGVRNTGELFF

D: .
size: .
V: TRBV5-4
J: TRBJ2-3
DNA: TGTGCCAGCAGCTTGCAACTAGCAGATACGCAGTATTTT
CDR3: CASSLQLADTQYF

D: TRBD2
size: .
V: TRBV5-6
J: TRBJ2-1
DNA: TGTGCCAGCAGCCCTGGGACTAGCGGGGCAATCGGCTCCTACAATGAGCAGTTCTTC
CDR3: CASSPGTSGAIGSYNEQFF

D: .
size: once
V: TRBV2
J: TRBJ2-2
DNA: TGTGCCAGCAGTGAAGCGCTTCGGGGCGGGGAGCTGTTTTTT
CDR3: CASSEALRGGELFF

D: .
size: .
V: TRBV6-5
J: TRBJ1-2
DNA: TGTGCCAGCAGAGCCGCGCAGGGGTATATGGGCTACACCTTC
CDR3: CASRAAQGYMGYTF

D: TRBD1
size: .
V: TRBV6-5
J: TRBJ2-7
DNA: TGTGCCAGCAGGGGGACAGGGGGCGGGGGCGAGCAGTACTTC
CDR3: CASRGTGGGGEQYF

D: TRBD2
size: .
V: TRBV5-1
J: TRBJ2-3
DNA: TGCGCCAGCAGCTTCGTGGTTGCAGCGGGGGGTCGAGATACGCAGTATTTT
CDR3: CASSFVVAAGGRDTQYF

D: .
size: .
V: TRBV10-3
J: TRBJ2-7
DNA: TGTGCCACCTTCCCGGGAGGGGGCGGGGGCGAGCAGTACTTC
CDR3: CATFPGGGGGEQYF

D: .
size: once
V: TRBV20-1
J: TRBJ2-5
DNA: TGCAGTGCTCGCCGGGAGACCCAGTACTTC
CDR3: CSARRETQYF

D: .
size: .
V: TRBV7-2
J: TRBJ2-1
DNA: TGTGCCAGCCACGGTCGTGACTACAATGAGCAGTTCTTC
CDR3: CASHGRDYNEQFF

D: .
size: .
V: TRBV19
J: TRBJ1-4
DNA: TGTGCCAGTACCGACAGACCAGCAACTAATGAAAAACTGTTTTTT
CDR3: CASTDRPATNEKLFF

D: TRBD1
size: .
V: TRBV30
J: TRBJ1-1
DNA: TGTGCCTGGAGCCCCCAGGGGGACACTGAAGCTTTCTTT
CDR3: CAWSPQGDTEAFF

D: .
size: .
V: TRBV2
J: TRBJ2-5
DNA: TGTGCCGCGGCGGGAGAGACCCAGTACTTC
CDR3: CAAAGETQYF

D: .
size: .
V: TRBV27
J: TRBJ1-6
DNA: TGTGCCAGCAGTTTATTCAGAATCCAATCACCCCTCCACTTT
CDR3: CASSLFRIQSPLHF

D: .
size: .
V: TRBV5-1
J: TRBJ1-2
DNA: TGCGCCAGCAGCTTGGGCGCCAACTATGGCTACACCTTC
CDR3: CASSLGANYGYTF

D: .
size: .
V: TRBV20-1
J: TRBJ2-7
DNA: TGCAGTGCTAGAGACAACGAGCAGTACTTC
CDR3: CSARDNEQYF

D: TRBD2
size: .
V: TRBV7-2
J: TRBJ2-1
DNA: TGTGCCAGCAGCTTATGGGCGGGGGGGTACAATGAGCAGTTCTTC
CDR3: CASSLWAGGYNEQFF

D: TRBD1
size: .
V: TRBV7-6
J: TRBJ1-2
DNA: TGTGCCAGCAGCTTCGGACAGGGGGCGGACTATGGCTACACCTTC
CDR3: CASSFGQGADYGYTF

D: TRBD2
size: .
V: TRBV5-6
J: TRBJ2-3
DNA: TGTGCCAGCAGCTCGGGACTAGCGGGGACTAGCACAGATACGCAGTATTTT
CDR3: CASSSGLAGTSTDTQYF

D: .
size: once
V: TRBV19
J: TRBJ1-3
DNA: TGTGCCAGTAGTAGGACAGCCGGAAACACCATATATTTT
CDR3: CASSRTAGNTIYF

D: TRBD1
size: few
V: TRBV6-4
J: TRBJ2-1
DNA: TGTGCCAGCAGTGACTCTGACAGGGCCGAGCAGTTCTTC
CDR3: CASSDSDRAEQFF

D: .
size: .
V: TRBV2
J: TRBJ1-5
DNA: TGTGCCAGCGAGGGGAGGACTCTGGGAAATCAGCCCCAGCATTTT
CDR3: CASEGRTLGNQPQHF

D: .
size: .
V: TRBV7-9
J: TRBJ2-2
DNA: TGTGCCAGCAGCTCTCGGAGAGCCGGGGAGCTGTTTTTT
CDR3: CASSSRRAGELFF

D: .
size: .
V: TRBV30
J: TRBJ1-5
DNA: TGTGCCCATTCCTTGGACGGGGGCAATCAGCCCCAGCATTTT
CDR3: CAHSLDGGNQPQHF

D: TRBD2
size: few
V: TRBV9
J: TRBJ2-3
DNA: TGTGCCAGCAGCCCCGCCCCCAGACTAGCGGAGCTAGATACGCAGTATTTT
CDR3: CASSPAPRLAELDTQYF

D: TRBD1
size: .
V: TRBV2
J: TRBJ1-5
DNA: TGTGCCAGCAGGGTAACAGGGGACCGTAATCAGCCCCAGCATTTT
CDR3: CASRVTGDRNQPQHF

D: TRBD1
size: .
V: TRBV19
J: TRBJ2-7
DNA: TGTGCCAGTAGTATCCCTCGACAGGGACGACACGAGCAGTACTTC
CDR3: CASSIPRQGRHEQYF

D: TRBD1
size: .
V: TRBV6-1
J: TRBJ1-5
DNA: TGTGCCAGCAGTGATAGGACAGGGTGGGGGGTTAGAAGCAATCAGCCCCAGCATTTT
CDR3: CASSDRTGWGVRSNQPQHF

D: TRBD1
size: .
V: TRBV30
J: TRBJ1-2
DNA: TGTGCCTGGAGTGTACGACAGGGGGTAGGTGGCTACACCTTC
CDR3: CAWSVRQGVGGYTF

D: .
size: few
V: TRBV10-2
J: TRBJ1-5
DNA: TGCGCCAGCAGTGAGTCCCGGAATCAGCCCCAGCATTTT
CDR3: CASSESRNQPQHF

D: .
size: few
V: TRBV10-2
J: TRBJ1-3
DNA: TGCGCCAGCAGGGACATTGACTCTGGAAACACCATATATTTT
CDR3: CASRDIDSGNTIYF

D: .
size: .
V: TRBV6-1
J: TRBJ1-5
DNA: TGTGCCAGCAGTGTCGGACAGAATCAGCCCCAGCATTTT
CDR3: CASSVGQNQPQHF

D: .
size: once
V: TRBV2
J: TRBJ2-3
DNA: TGTGCCAGCCGAGACTTCCGCGCTAGCACAGATACGCAGTATTTT
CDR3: CASRDFRASTDTQYF